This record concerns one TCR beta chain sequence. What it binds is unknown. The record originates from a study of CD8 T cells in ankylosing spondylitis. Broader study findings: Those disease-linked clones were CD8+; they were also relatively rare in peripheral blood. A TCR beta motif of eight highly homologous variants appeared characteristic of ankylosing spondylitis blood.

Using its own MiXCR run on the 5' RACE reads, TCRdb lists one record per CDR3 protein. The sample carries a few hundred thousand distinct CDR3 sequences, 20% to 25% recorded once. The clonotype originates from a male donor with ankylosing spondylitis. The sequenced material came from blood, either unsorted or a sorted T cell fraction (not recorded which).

The chain's CDR3 is CASSWGLAGKTDTQYF. The CDR3 nucleotides are TGTGCCAGCAGTTGGGGACTAGCGGGAAAAACAGATACGCAGTATTTT. The V and J genes are TRBV28 and TRBJ2-3, with 13 nucleotides matching TRBD2. The CDR3 has 16 amino acids. In germline, CDR1 is MDHEN, CDR2 SYDVKM. V dropped 4 bases and J dropped 3; count of bases not matched to a gene: 4.